This passage covers 20 T cell receptor beta chains from one sample sequenced in a study of blood T cells in healthy people across ages. A second PCR, run for about 7 to 11 cycles, used a sample-barcoded 5' primer plus a J-beta primer mix. TCRdb independently ran MiXCR on the 5' RACE reads; one entry per CDR3 protein. This table has about 810,000 distinct CDR3 sequences, around 36% appearing once. Input material: blood. The receptors were sampled from a man younger than 35 in good health.

The genes are TRBV29-1 and TRBJ2-3; D ambiguous. CDR3 length equals 10 residues. Trimming removed 0 bases from V and 9 bases from J, with 4 bases in between. Germline V lookup: CDR1 SQVTM, CDR2 ANQGSEA. CDR3 sequence (DNA): TGCAGCGTTGAAGAACAGACGCAGTATTTT. Translating it yields CSVEEQTQYF.

The sample holds a few counts of this clonotype. V is TRBV7-2 and J is TRBJ1-1; 10 nucleotides line up with TRBD1. CDR3 length: 16 residues. J lost 3 bases, V lost 5 bases, and 9 bases had no gene match. Germline V lookup: CDR1 SGHTA, CDR2 FQGNSA. CDR3 sequence reads: CASSPRWDRGYTEAFF. CDR3 coding DNA: TGTGCCAGCAGCCCGCGATGGGACAGGGGTTACACTGAAGCTTTCTTT.

This clonotype was found a few times. J is TRBJ1-1 and V is TRBV4-3, with D perhaps TRBD1 (5 bases). Trimming shortened V by 2 bases and J by 7 bases, and 17 bases separated the two germline ends. The length of the CDR3 is 15 residues. CDR1 is LGHNA, CDR2 YSLEER, per germline. Here the CDR3 reads CASSQQGEGRCEAFF. CDR3 coding DNA: TGCGCCAGCAGCCAACAAGGGGAGGGGCGCTGTGAAGCTTTCTTT.

The CDR3 DNA follows: TGTGCCAGCGAGTCCTACGAGCAGTACTTC. It encodes CASESYEQYF. The chain recombines TRBV6-1 with TRBJ2-7; no firm D call. V lost 8 bases to trimming and J lost 1 base, with 3 bases between them. The CDR3 contains 10 residues. Germline V gene data show CDR1 as MNHNS and CDR2 as SASEGT.

In its sample, this clonotype was seen many times. V is TRBV3-1 and J is TRBJ1-4; 7 bases are shared with TRBD1. The CDR3 has 14 amino acids. With V trimmed by 4 bases and J by 8 bases, 7 bases remained unmatched. The germline gives CDR1 LGHDT, CDR2 YNNKEL (reference sequence). The DNA for the CDR3 is TGTGCCAGCAGCCCGACAGGGACTGGGGAAAAACTGTTTTTT. Translating gives CASSPTGTGEKLFF.

This clonotype appeared a few times. The chain links TRBV4-1 to TRBJ1-1; no definite D call. V dropped 1 base and J dropped 1 base, with 7 bases sitting between them. CDR1 MGHRA and CDR2 YSYEKL come from the germline V gene. This CDR3 is 14 amino acids long. The CDR3 bases are TGCGCCAGCAGCCAAGTGCCTGGGAACACTGAAGCTTTCTTT. Translated: CASSQVPGNTEAFF.

V usage is TRBV7-2 and J usage is TRBJ1-2; 7 bases fit TRBD1. The CDR3 has 16 residues. Losses at the gene ends were 2 bases for V and 0 bases for J; bases not matched to a gene: 6. Germline CDR1 and CDR2: SGHTA and FQGNSA. The DNA for the CDR3 is TGTGCCAGCAGCTTATCCTCCGGGACAGCTAACTATGGCTACACCTTC. It translates to CASSLSSGTANYGYTF.

On this clonotype itself: A much larger clone differs by one base, so this may be a read error. The chain couples TRBV27 to TRBJ2-1; TRBD1 matches at 8 bases. The germline V gene has CDR1 MNHEY and CDR2 SMNVEV (reference sequence). CDR3 length: 17 amino acids. Germline trimming cut 8 bases from V and 3 bases from J; bases unmatched to any gene: 15. The DNA for the CDR3 is TGTGCCAGCGGCACGGACAGGGTAAGCTACAGCTACAATGAGCAGTTCTTC. Protein sequence: CASGTDRVSYSYNEQFF.

Only a few counts were recorded for this clonotype. V usage is TRBV5-1 and J usage is TRBJ2-5, with D unresolved. Between the trimmed V and J ends, which lost 0 bases and 4 bases, there was a span of 10 bases. The V gene's germline CDR1 is SGHRS and CDR2 YFSETQ. CDR3 length: 14 amino acids. The DNA for the CDR3 is TGCGCCAGCAGCTTGGATGTCCCCAGAGAGACCCAGTACTTC. This translates into CASSLDVPRETQYF.

The chain joins TRBV7-8 to TRBJ2-2; D remains ambiguous. The CDR3 extends over 13 amino acids. V was pared by 6 bases and J by 0 bases, with 5 bases between. Germline V lookup: CDR1 SGHVS, CDR2 FQNEAQ. The CDR3, as DNA: TGTGCCAGCAGAAGGTCGAACACCGGGGAGCTGTTTTTT. This gives the protein CASRRSNTGELFF.

CDR3 in DNA: TGCAGTGCTGGGGAGACTAGCAACATTCAGTACTTC. It translates to CSAGETSNIQYF. V and J are TRBV20-1 and TRBJ2-4; TRBD2 matches 7 bases. The CDR3 loop spans 12 amino acids. Germline V gene sequence: CDR1 DFQATT, CDR2 SNEGSKA (reference sequence). Trimming at V came to 5 bases and at J to 7 bases, leaving 5 bases not matched to a gene.

This chain connects TRBV5-1 to TRBJ2-6; D is unresolved. Germline V gene data show CDR1 as SGHRS and CDR2 as YFSETQ. This CDR3 comprises 15 residues. Deletions cut 4 bases from V and 0 bases from J, with 8 bases between. The CDR3, as DNA: TGCGCCAGCAGCGAAGACCTCTCTGGGGCCAACGTCCTGACTTTC. Encoded protein: CASSEDLSGANVLTF.

A few counts support this clonotype. V is TRBV6-2 or TRBV6-3 and J is TRBJ1-5; unclear D gene. CDR3 length: 13 amino acids. V was pared by 7 bases and J by 2 bases, with 9 bases between. Germline CDR1 is MNHEY and CDR2 is SVGEGT. The CDR3 coding sequence is TGTGCCAGCACCCCGGGCCGCAATCAGCCCCAGCATTTT. As protein: CASTPGRNQPQHF.

This chain links TRBV27 with TRBJ2-6; tentative D call: TRBD1 (6 bases). The ends were cut back, 6 bases at V and 0 bases at J, with 18 bases in the middle. CDR3 length equals 18 residues. CDR1 and CDR2 (germline): MNHEY, SMNVEV (reference sequence). The CDR3 coding sequence is TGTGCCAGCAGAATTACAGGGTCCCCCTCCTCTGGGGCCAACGTCCTGACTTTC. As protein: CASRITGSPSSGANVLTF.

This rearrangement joins TRBV4-1 to TRBJ1-5; TRBD1 agrees at 10 bases. Unmatched junction bases numbered 6, after V lost 0 bases and J lost 7 bases. The germline V gene has CDR1 MGHRA and CDR2 YSYEKL. The CDR3 is made up of 16 amino acids. This chain's CDR3 is CASSQDREDRGQPQHF. CDR3 bases: TGCGCCAGCAGCCAAGATAGGGAGGACAGGGGGCAGCCCCAGCATTTT.

The CDR3 DNA is TGTGCCAGCAGCGTGGGCGCTAGTTATGGCTACACCTTC. Its translation is CASSVGASYGYTF. The rearrangement uses TRBV25-1 and TRBJ1-2; D unresolved. Germline V lookup: CDR1 MGHDK, CDR2 SYGVNS. This CDR3 has 13 amino acids. V lost 6 bases to trimming and J lost 5 bases, with 13 bases between them.

The chain combines TRBV7-9 with TRBJ2-7; 9 positions match TRBD1. Germline lookup yields CDR1 SEHNR and CDR2 FQNEAQ (reference sequence). CDR3 length: 15 residues. V was clipped by 7 bases and J by 7 bases; unmatched bases: 14. The CDR3 here is CASTSGQGAYNEQYF. Here the CDR3 DNA reads TGTGCCAGCACCTCGGGACAGGGAGCATACAATGAGCAGTACTTC.

This clonotype has only a few counts. The chain recombines TRBV7-3 with TRBJ2-1; maybe TRBD1 (6 bases). CDR1 SGHTA and CDR2 FQGTGA come from the germline V gene. Trimming stripped 2 bases from V and 2 bases from J, with 22 bases between. This CDR3 has 19 residues. The DNA of the CDR3 is TGTGCCAGCAGCTTACTCCCGGTCCTTCAGGGGACGACCTACAATGAGCAGTTCTTC. Translation gives CASSLLPVLQGTTYNEQFF. Looking up the rest from reference TRBV7-3 and TRBJ2-1 gives the full variable domain: GAGVSQTPSNKVTEKGKYVELRCDPISGHTALYWYRQSLGQGPEFLIYFQGTGAADDSGLPNDRFFAVRPEGSVSTLKIQRTERGDSAVYLCASSLLPVLQGTTYNEQFFGPGTRLTVL.

The rearrangement uses TRBV12-3 or TRBV12-4 and TRBJ1-1; tentative D call: TRBD1 (6 bases). The CDR3 runs to 16 residues. Trimming removed 8 bases from V and 1 base from J, with 20 bases in between. The CDR3 nucleotides are TGTGCCAGCCGCCTGGGGGCAGCTGTCTCGAACACTGAAGCTTTCTTT. This codes for CASRLGAAVSNTEAFF.

The J gene is TRBJ2-2, the V gene TRBV4-2; D gene unclear. Trimming took off 8 bases at V and 3 bases at J, with 13 bases between the two ends. The CDR3 runs 14 residues. Germline loops: CDR1 LGHNA, CDR2 YNFKEQ. The CDR3 DNA reads TGTGCCAGCCGACACTTTGGGGACACCGGGGAGCTGTTTTTT. Its translation: CASRHFGDTGELFF.